The entry that follows covers one T cell receptor beta chain sequence. The clone's antigen remains unknown. One base away there is no much larger clone; base qualities are not given. From the cysteine through the phenylalanine, the CDR3 covers 13 amino acids. Solely the CDR3 DNA is kept, with 39 bases framed from the first base. The germline V gene (reference sequence) yields LNHNV for CDR1 and YYDKDF for CDR2. V is pared back by 2 bases and J by 4 bases, with 8 bases lying between the germline termini. This specimen belongs to a study of shared T cell receptors in the human thymus (dated by TCRdb to the early 2020s). With respect to the entire study: The study examined how the human thymus generates shared, self-reactive T-cell receptor alpha chains.

Libraries were made using the immunoSEQ multiplex PCR assay. Entries here come from immuneACCESS through TCRdb and include only in-frame sequences with V and J called. Some clones fail to appear in such tables; in the studies checked, an unresolved V gene covers under half of the shortfall, and the cause of the remainder is unknown. The sample yields about 610,000 clones; approximately 87% were counted once. The top ten constitute 0.0095% to 0.012% of the sample. These sequences were also reported in another study, on human thymus T cells. According to the second study: In Finland, the donors were immunologically healthy infants who were having open corrective cardiac surgery for congenital heart defects. Thymus tissue was collected as surgical resects that were removed during corrective cardiac surgery. Both the thymic and the peripheral blood repertoires appeared to show biased V and J gene segment usage. Highly overlapping thymic TCR repertoires among unrelated individuals were reported in the related research. The study used about eight infant thymus samples plus four related peripheral blood samples to characterize TCR alpha and beta repertoires. The infant donors were about 6 to 250 days old, and the cohort included several males and two females. After being mechanically released from the tissue, thymocytes were kept at -70 degrees C in pellets of about 8.5-32 million cells. A QIAsymphony instrument was used to extract genomic DNA from frozen cell pellets. Using the immunoSEQ multiplex PCR assay, the TCRB and TCRAD loci were amplified from a standardized quantity of quality-controlled genomic DNA. The amplicons spanned the V(D)J region and were long enough to cover the CDR3 and allow V and J genes to be identified. The commercial immunoSEQ service was used to sequence amplicons on an Illumina platform. Primer bias and sequencing errors were corrected as previously described, and TCRAD and TCRB were defined on the basis of the IMGT database. Repertoires were analysed with immunoSEQ Analyzer 3.0 and VDJTools, covering basic statistics, V/J segment usage, diversity estimates, rarefaction and pairwise overlap. Diversity was estimated with Chao1, ChaoE, Efron-Thisted, Shannon and inverse Simpson indices, and also on datasets down-sampled to the smallest sample. For repertoire overlap, CDR3 nucleotide sequence, V gene and J gene had to match strictly, and clustering was done by Jaccard-based multidimensional scaling. On average, approximately 790,000 unique TCRB clonotypes were obtained from thymus samples, compared with 65,000 to 90,000 from blood samples.

The specimen was thymocytes. This chain joins TRBV15 to TRBJ2-5; TRBD1 is a weak D gene call, 5 bases matching. The clonotype comes from a boy under three years old with a congenital heart defect. Donor details come from another sample of the same person, matched by shared clones. The nucleotide sequence is TGTGCCACCAGCAGACAGGGTGGAGAGACCCAGTACTTC. Its translation reads: CATSRQGGETQYF.